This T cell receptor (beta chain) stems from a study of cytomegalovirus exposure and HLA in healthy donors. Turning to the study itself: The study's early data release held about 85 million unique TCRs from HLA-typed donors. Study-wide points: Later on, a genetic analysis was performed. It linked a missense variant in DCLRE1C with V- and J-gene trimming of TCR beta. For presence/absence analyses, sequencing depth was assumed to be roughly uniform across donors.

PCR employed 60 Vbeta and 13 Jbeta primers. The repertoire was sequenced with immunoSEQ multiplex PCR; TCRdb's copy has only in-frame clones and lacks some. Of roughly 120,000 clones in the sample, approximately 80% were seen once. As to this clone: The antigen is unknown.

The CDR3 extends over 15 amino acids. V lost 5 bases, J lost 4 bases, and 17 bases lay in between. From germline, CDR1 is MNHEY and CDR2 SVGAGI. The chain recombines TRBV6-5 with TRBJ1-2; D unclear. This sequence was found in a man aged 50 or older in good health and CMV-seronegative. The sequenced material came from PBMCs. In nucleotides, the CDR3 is TGTGCCAGCAGTCCTTACTCGGAGGCTGCCTATGGCTACACCTTC. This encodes CASSPYSEAAYGYTF.